This T cell receptor beta chain was documented in a study of cytomegalovirus exposure and HLA in healthy donors. The study, taken as a whole, reports: Using a false discovery rate of 0.05, a later analysis showed that about 16,000 TCR beta sequences were associated with HLA alleles.

Turning to this clone: Its antigen is unknown.

PCR used 60 Vbeta primers and 13 Jbeta primers. The protocol was immunoSEQ multiplex PCR, while the TCRdb copy is restricted to in-frame clones and leaves out a portion. The sample has about 200,000 clones, 65% to 85% seen once. This TCR was recovered from a young woman in good health and CMV-seronegative. The sequencing sample was made of PBMCs.

In DNA form, the CDR3 reads TGTGCCAGCAGTTACTCTGGGACAGGGGCTGATGGCTACACCTTC. It is translated as CASSYSGTGADGYTF. The chain has TRBV6-5 and TRBJ1-2; 10 bases agree with TRBD1. CDR1 and CDR2 (germline): MNHEY, SVGAGI. With V trimmed by 0 bases and J by 6 bases, 4 bases remained unmatched. The CDR3 contains 15 residues.